These 25 T cell receptor beta chains were all obtained from the same sample, sequenced in a study of T-cell memory formation after mild COVID-19. Via MiXCR, TCRdb re-called the 5' RACE reads, giving one row per CDR3 protein. The top ten clones hold around 13% of a sample with under 150,000 distinct CDR3 sequences, 16% of them seen once. Sequences were obtained from PBMCs or a T cell subset sorted from them (not recorded which). The source is an adult woman who had mild COVID-19 (a few samples of this study predate the infection). Cell type and time point are not known.

Comment on this clonotype: Germline and junction disagree at one end, which may indicate a read error. J is TRBJ2-2 and V is TRBV30, with D perhaps TRBD1 (7 bases). This CDR3 contains 13 residues. Germline-derived CDR1 and CDR2 are GTSNPN and SVGIG (reference sequence). In nucleotides, the CDR3 is TGTGCCTGGAGTCCGACAGGGTTGGGGGGGCTGTTTTTT. It yields the protein CAWSPTGLGGLFF.

In this sample, this clonotype turned up a few times. The gene calls are TRBV4-2 and TRBJ2-5; 10 nucleotides align to TRBD2. There are 16 residues in the CDR3. Trimming at V came to 1 base and at J to 6 bases, leaving 8 bases not matched to a gene. Germline-derived CDR1 and CDR2 are LGHNA and YNFKEQ. CDR3 bases: TGTGCCAGCAGCCAAGGGGGGCCTAGCGGGAGCAAGACCCAGTACTTC. Its translation is CASSQGGPSGSKTQYF.

This clonotype showed up just a few times. The chain links TRBV4-1 to TRBJ2-6, with D maybe TRBD2 (6 bases). Trimming left V 1 base short and J 0 bases short, with 13 bases between. Germline loops: CDR1 MGHRA, CDR2 YSYEKL. The CDR3 is made up of 18 amino acids. CDR3 residues: CASSQAGVEGSGANVLTF. The CDR3 DNA is TGCGCCAGCAGCCAAGCGGGGGTGGAGGGCTCTGGGGCCAACGTCCTGACTTTC.

The CDR3: CASSLVDRGIGGYTF. The CDR3 DNA is TGTGCCAGCAGCTTAGTGGACAGGGGAATCGGTGGCTACACCTTC. The chain uses TRBV7-9 and TRBJ1-2; TRBD1 matches 9 bases. Germline-derived CDR1 and CDR2 are SEHNR and FQNEAQ (reference sequence). With 1 base clipped from V and 7 bases from J, the junction kept 7 bases outside the gene matches. This CDR3 is built from 15 residues.

This clonotype was recorded a few times. The rearrangement uses TRBV27 and TRBJ2-2, with 8 bases identical to TRBD1. Per germline, CDR1 MNHEY and CDR2 SMNVEV (reference sequence). V dropped 6 bases and J dropped 6; count of bases not matched to a gene: 12. The CDR3 is 16 residues long. The CDR3: CASSYLQGAGAGELFF. In DNA, the CDR3 is TGTGCCAGCAGCTACCTGCAGGGGGCCGGCGCCGGGGAGCTGTTTTTT.

The rearrangement joins TRBV9 to TRBJ1-2, with 9 bases lining up with TRBD1. Per germline, CDR1 SGDLS and CDR2 YYNGEE. The CDR3 loop spans 14 amino acids. V lost 0 bases to trimming and J lost 8 bases; unmatched junction nucleotides: 5. Written as DNA, the CDR3 is TGTGCCAGCAGCGTAGGGGACAGGGATCAGGGCTACACCTTC. Translating it yields CASSVGDRDQGYTF.

This rearrangement joins TRBV29-1 to TRBJ2-1; 8 bases are shared with TRBD1. Trimming took 1 base from V and 6 from J; bases not matched to a gene: 2. The CDR3 covers 13 residues. Germline assignment: CDR1 SQVTM and CDR2 ANQGSEA. The CDR3 region is CSVEVTGGNEQFF. CDR3 bases: TGCAGCGTTGAAGTTACAGGGGGCAATGAGCAGTTCTTC.

V is TRBV29-1 and J is TRBJ2-1; the D gene is possibly TRBD2 (7 bases). Trimming cost V 7 bases and J 4 bases, with 14 bases left between them. Germline lookup yields CDR1 SQVTM and CDR2 ANQGSEA. This CDR3 comprises 13 residues. The CDR3 nucleotides read TGCAGCGCCGGGGGCGGGGGTTACAATGAGCAGTTCTTC. Translation gives CSAGGGGYNEQFF.

This clonotype appeared a few times. The rearrangement uses TRBV5-1 and TRBJ1-6; D is ambiguous. Between the trimmed V and J ends, which lost 4 bases and 7 bases, there was a span of 18 bases. The CDR3 loop spans 16 amino acids. CDR1 is SGHRS, CDR2 YFSETQ, per germline. CDR3 DNA sequence: TGCGCCAGCAGCCCCCGAATAGGAATGGAAAATTCACCCCTCCACTTT. This encodes CASSPRIGMENSPLHF. The full variable domain, with the rest looked up from reference TRBV5-1 and TRBJ1-6, is KAGVTQTPRYLIKTRGQQVTLSCSPISGHRSVSWYQQTPGQGLQFLFEYFSETQRNKGNFPGRFSGRQFSNSRSEMNVSTLELGDSALYLCASSPRIGMENSPLHFGNGTRLTVT.

The chain is built from TRBV4-3 and TRBJ2-1, with TRBD1 as a possible D gene (5 bases). Trimming removed 2 bases from V and 0 bases from J, with 11 bases in between. Germline loops: CDR1 LGHNA, CDR2 YSLEER. This CDR3 comprises 16 residues. The CDR3 sequence is CASSQFQGSSYNEQFF. The CDR3 nucleotides read TGCGCCAGCAGCCAATTTCAGGGCAGCTCCTACAATGAGCAGTTCTTC.

The CDR3 bases are TGTGCCAGCAGTTATTCCACCCAGTCCCAGCAGTTCTTC. Protein: CASSYSTQSQQFF. This chain uses TRBV12-3 or TRBV12-4 with TRBJ2-1, with D unclear. Trimming took off 4 bases at V and 11 bases at J, with 15 bases between the two ends. This CDR3 contains 13 residues.

This clonotype was seen a few times. The rearrangement joins TRBV6-6 to TRBJ1-1; D perhaps matches TRBD1 (5 bases). The CDR3 spans 16 residues. Germline V gene data show CDR1 as MNHNY and CDR2 as SVGAGI (reference sequence). V shed 0 bases and J shed 5 bases, with 16 bases lying between them. CDR3 sequence reads: CASSYSELQASTEAFF. Here the CDR3 DNA reads TGTGCCAGCAGTTACTCGGAGTTACAGGCGAGTACTGAAGCTTTCTTT.

J is TRBJ2-1 and V is TRBV7-2, with a tentative D call TRBD1 (5 bases). CDR1 SGHTA and CDR2 FQGNSA come from the germline V gene. There are 14 residues in the CDR3. V was clipped by 5 bases and J by 5 bases, with 13 bases between them. DNA for the CDR3: TGTGCCAGCAGCGCCCGGGCAGGGAACAATGAGCAGTTCTTC. This encodes CASSARAGNNEQFF.

This clonotype was detected only a few times. This rearrangement joins TRBV20-1 to TRBJ2-3; 8 nucleotides match TRBD1. The CDR3 runs to 14 residues. The trim removed 6 bases at V and 4 bases at J, leaving 9 bases unmatched. Per the germline V gene, CDR1 is DFQATT and CDR2 is SNEGSKA (reference sequence). The CDR3 reads CSAQRQGRADTQYF. CDR3 DNA sequence: TGCAGTGCCCAAAGACAGGGGAGAGCAGATACGCAGTATTTT.

This CDR3 reads CASSDGGATDTQYF. CDR3 nucleotides: TGTGCCAGCAGTGACGGGGGGGCCACAGATACGCAGTATTTT. The chain uses TRBV6-4 and TRBJ2-3; the D gene is possibly TRBD2 (7 bases). There are 14 residues in the CDR3. From germline, CDR1 is MRHNA and CDR2 SNTAGT. Trimming took 2 bases from V and 2 from J, leaving 8 bases between them.

The chain joins TRBV5-6 to TRBJ1-2; D ambiguous. This CDR3 spans 13 amino acids. The germline gives CDR1 SGHDT, CDR2 YYEEEE. With 0 bases removed from V and 5 bases from J, the gap between germline ends came to 8 bases. CDR3 region: CASSLEAAYGYTF. The CDR3 nucleotides read TGTGCCAGCAGCTTGGAGGCCGCATATGGCTACACCTTC.

This sequence joins TRBV29-1 and TRBJ1-1; 10 nucleotides match TRBD1. Trimming took 4 bases from V and 5 from J; bases not matched to a gene: 4. Germline CDR1 SQVTM, CDR2 ANQGSEA. This CDR3 is built from 13 residues. The CDR3 spells CSVATGGSTEAFF. The CDR3 DNA is TGCAGCGTTGCGACAGGGGGCTCGACTGAAGCTTTCTTT.

This clonotype showed up many times. The chain uses TRBV2 and TRBJ2-7; D not resolved. The CDR3 is 12 residues long. Germline assignment: CDR1 SNHLY and CDR2 FYNNEI. Deletions cut 6 bases from V and 0 bases from J, with 6 bases between. The CDR3 bases are TGTGCCAGCAGGCTTAGCTCCTACGAGCAGTACTTC. As protein: CASRLSSYEQYF.

This clonotype was detected a few times. V is TRBV7-9 and J is TRBJ2-7; weak D call: TRBD2 (6 bases). Germline CDR1 reads SEHNR; CDR2 reads FQNEAQ (reference sequence). The CDR3 is made up of 14 amino acids. The V gene lost 1 base and the J gene lost 7 bases, with 14 bases spanning the gap. The CDR3 protein is CASSLDGGIGEQYF. The CDR3 DNA reads TGTGCCAGCAGCTTAGACGGGGGAATAGGAGAGCAGTACTTC. The full variable domain, completed using reference TRBV7-9 and TRBJ2-7, is DTGVSQNPRHKITKRGQNVTFRCDPISEHNRLYWYRQTLGQGPEFLTYFQNEAQLEKSRLLSDRFSAERPKGSFSTLEIQRTEQGDSAMYLCASSLDGGIGEQYFGPGTRLTVT.

This clonotype was counted only a few times. The gene calls are TRBV4-2 and TRBJ2-5; 10 bases line up with TRBD2. Losses at the gene ends were 2 bases for V and 1 base for J; bases not matched to a gene: 7. This CDR3 region has 17 residues. CDR1 is LGHNA and CDR2 is YNFKEQ in the germline V gene. In nucleotides, the CDR3 is TGTGCCAGCAGCCAATTCACTAGCGGGGCAGCCCAAGAGACCCAGTACTTC. Amino acids: CASSQFTSGAAQETQYF.

This clonotype was seen at least ten times. The chain has TRBV24-1 and TRBJ2-1; 9 bases fit TRBD1. This CDR3 comprises 15 residues. V gave up 4 bases and J gave up 5 bases; unmatched junction bases: 5. CDR1 KGHDR and CDR2 SFDVKD come from the germline V gene. This chain's CDR3 is CATSDRTGDDNEQFF. The CDR3 DNA is TGTGCCACCAGTGACCGGACAGGGGACGACAATGAGCAGTTCTTC.

This clonotype was seen more than once but under ten times. V usage is TRBV9 and J usage is TRBJ2-2; no clear D. Germline values: CDR1 SGDLS, CDR2 YYNGEE. This CDR3 region has 14 residues. Trimming removed 0 bases from V and 6 bases from J, with 9 bases in between. In DNA, the CDR3 is TGTGCCAGCAGCGTAGTGGGCAAGGCCGGGGAGCTGTTTTTT. It encodes CASSVVGKAGELFF. The full variable domain, rest sourced from reference TRBV9 and TRBJ2-2, is DSGVTQTPKHLITATGQRVTLRCSPRSGDLSVYWYQQSLDQGLQFLIQYYNGEERAKGNILERFSAQQFPDLHSELNLSSLELGDSALYFCASSVVGKAGELFFGEGSRLTVL.

This clonotype was counted only a few times. The chain has TRBV5-1 and TRBJ1-5; D call uncertain. CDR1 SGHRS and CDR2 YFSETQ come from the germline V gene. V lost 0 bases to trimming and J lost 0 bases, with 7 bases between them. The length of the CDR3 is 15 residues. In nucleotides, the CDR3 is TGCGCCAGCAGCTTGGAAGACTATAGCAATCAGCCCCAGCATTTT. Translated, it gives CASSLEDYSNQPQHF.

Concerning this clonotype itself: A much larger clone differs from this one at a single base, so this may be a read error. The V and J genes are TRBV12-3 or TRBV12-4 and TRBJ1-1; D call uncertain. There are 13 residues in the CDR3. V shed 1 base and J shed 4 bases, with 7 bases lying between them. The CDR3 bases are TGTGCCAGCAGTTTAGGGTGGGGCACTGAAGCTTTCTTT. It translates to CASSLGWGTEAFF.

The rearrangement joins TRBV6-5 to TRBJ1-2, with 12 bases aligning to TRBD1. Germline V gene lookup returns CDR1 MNHEY and CDR2 SVGAGI. Trimming cost V 0 bases and J 3 bases; bases outside gene matches: 11. CDR3 length: 19 amino acids. DNA for the CDR3: TGTGCCAGCAGTTACTCCCTGGGACAGGGGGCTCTTCCGTACTATGGCTACACCTTC. It codes for CASSYSLGQGALPYYGYTF.